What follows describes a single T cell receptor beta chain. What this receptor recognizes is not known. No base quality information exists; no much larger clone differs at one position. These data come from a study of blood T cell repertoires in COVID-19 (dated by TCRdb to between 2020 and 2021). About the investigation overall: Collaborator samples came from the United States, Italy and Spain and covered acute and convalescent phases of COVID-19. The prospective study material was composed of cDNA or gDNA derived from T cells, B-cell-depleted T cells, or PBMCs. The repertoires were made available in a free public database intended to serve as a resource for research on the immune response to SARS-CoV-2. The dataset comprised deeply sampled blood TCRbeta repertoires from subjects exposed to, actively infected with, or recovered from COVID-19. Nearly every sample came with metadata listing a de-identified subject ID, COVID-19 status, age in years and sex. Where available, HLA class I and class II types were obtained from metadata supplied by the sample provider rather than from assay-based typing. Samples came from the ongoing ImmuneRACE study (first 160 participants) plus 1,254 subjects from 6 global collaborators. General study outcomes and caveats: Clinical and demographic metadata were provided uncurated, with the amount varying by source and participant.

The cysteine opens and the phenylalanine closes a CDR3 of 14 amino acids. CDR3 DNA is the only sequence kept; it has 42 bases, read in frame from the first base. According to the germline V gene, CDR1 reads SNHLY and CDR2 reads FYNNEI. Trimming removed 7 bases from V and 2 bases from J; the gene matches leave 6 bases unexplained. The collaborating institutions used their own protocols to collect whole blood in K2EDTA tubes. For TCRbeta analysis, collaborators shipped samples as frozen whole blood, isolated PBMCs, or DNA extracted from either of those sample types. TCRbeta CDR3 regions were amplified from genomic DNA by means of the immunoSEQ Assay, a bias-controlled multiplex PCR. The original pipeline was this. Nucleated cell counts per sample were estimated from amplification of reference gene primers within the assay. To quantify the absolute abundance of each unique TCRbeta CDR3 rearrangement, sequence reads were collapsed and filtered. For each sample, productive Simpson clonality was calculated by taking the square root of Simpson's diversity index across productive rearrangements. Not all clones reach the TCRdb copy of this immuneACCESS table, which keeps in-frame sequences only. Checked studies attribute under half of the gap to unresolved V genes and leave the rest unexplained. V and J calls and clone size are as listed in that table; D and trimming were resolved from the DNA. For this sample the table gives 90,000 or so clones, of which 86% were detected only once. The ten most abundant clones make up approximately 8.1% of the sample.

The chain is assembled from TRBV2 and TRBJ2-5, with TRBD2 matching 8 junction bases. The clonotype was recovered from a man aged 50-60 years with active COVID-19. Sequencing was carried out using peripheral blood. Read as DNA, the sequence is TGTGCCAGCACCTTAGCGGGATTACAAGAGACCCAGTACTTC. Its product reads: CASTLAGLQETQYF.